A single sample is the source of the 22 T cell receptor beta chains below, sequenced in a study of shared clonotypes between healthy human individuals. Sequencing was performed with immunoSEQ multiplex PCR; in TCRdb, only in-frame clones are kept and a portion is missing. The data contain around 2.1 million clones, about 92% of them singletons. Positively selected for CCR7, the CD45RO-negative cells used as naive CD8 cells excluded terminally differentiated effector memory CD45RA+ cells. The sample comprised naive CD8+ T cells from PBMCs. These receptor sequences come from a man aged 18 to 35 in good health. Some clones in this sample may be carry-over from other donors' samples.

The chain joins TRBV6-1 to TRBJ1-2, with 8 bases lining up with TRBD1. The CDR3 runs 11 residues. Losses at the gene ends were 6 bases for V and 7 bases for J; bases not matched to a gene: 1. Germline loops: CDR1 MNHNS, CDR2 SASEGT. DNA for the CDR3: TGTGCCAGCAGCGACAGGGGTGGCTACACCTTC. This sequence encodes CASSDRGGYTF.

The CDR3 DNA reads TGTGCCACCTCCACAGGGTCAGGCAATCAGCCCCAGCATTTT. Protein sequence: CATSTGSGNQPQHF. The J gene is TRBJ1-5, the V gene TRBV15, with D maybe TRBD1 (6 bases). From germline, CDR1 is LNHNV and CDR2 YYDKDF (reference sequence). The CDR3 is 14 amino acids. V lost 8 bases to trimming and J lost 2 bases, with 13 bases between them.

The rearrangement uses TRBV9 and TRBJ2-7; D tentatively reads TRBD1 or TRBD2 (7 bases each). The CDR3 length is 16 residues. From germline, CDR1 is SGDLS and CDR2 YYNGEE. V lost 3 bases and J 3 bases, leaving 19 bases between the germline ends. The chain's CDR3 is CASSAGGARGRYEQYF. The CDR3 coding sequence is TGTGCCAGCAGCGCAGGGGGGGCTCGTGGCCGCTACGAGCAGTACTTC.

CDR3 sequence: CAWSRKDRVRDTQYF. The CDR3 nucleotides read TGTGCCTGGAGTCGAAAGGACAGGGTGCGCGATACGCAGTATTTT. This rearrangement joins TRBV30 to TRBJ2-3; 8 bases align to TRBD1. V gave up 2 bases and J gave up 6 bases; unmatched junction bases: 10. There are 15 residues in the CDR3. Germline CDR1 GTSNPN, CDR2 SVGIG (reference sequence). The whole variable domain, filled in from reference TRBV30 and TRBJ2-3, reads SQTIHQWPATLVQPVGSPLSLECTVEGTSNPNLYWYRQAAGRGLQLLFYSVGIGQISSEVPQNLSASRPQDRQFILSSKKLLLSDSGFYLCAWSRKDRVRDTQYFGPGTRLTVL.

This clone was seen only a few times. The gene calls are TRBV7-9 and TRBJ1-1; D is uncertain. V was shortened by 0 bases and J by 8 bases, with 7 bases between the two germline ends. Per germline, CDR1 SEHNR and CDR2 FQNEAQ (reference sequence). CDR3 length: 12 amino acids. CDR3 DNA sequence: TGTGCCAGCAGCTTAGCCCTTCTAGAAGCTTTCTTT. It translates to CASSLALLEAFF.

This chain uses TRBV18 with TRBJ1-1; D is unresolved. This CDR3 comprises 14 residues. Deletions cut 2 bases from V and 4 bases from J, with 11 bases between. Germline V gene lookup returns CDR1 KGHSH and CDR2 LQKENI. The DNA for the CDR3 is TGTGCCAGCTCACCAGTTCCACAGATCACTGAAGCTTTCTTT. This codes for CASSPVPQITEAFF.

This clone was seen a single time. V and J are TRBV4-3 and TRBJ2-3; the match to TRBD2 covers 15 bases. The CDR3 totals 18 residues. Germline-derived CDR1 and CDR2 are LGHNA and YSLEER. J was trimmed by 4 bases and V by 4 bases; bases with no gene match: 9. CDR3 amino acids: CASSPRTSGRGQADTQYF. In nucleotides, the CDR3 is TGCGCCAGCAGCCCACGGACTAGCGGGAGGGGTCAGGCAGATACGCAGTATTTT.

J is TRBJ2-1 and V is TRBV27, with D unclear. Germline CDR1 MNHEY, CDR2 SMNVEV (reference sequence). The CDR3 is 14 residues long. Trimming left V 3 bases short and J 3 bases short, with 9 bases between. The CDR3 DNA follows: TGTGCCAGCAGTTTTGCGTTTCTCTACAATGAGCAGTTCTTC. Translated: CASSFAFLYNEQFF.

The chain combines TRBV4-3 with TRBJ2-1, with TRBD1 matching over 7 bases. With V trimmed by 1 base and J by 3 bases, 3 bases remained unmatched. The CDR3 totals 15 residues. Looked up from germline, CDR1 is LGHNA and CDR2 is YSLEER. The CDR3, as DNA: TGCGCCAGCAGCCAAGCGAGGACAGGCTACAATGAGCAGTTCTTC. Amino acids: CASSQARTGYNEQFF.

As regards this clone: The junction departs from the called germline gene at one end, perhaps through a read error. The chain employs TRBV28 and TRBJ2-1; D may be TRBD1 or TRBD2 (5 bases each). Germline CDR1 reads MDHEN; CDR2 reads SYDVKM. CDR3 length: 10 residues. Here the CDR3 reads CASRGPNPVF. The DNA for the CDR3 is TGTGCCAGCAGGGGACCCAACCCAGTCTTC.

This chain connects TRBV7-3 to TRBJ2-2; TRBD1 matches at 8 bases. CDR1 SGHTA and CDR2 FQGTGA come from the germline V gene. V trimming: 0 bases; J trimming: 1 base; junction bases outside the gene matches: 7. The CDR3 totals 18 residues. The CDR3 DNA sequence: TGTGCCAGCAGCTTAACTAGCAGGGGGCGGTTGAACACCGGGGAGCTGTTTTTT. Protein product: CASSLTSRGRLNTGELFF.

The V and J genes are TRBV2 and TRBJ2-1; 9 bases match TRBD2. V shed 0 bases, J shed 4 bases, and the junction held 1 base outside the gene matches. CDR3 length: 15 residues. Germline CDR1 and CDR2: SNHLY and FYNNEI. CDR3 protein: CASSEASGSYNEQFF. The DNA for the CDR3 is TGTGCCAGCAGTGAAGCTAGCGGGAGTTACAATGAGCAGTTCTTC. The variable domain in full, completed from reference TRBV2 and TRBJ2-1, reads EPEVTQTPSHQVTQMGQEVILRCVPISNHLYFYWYRQILGQKVEFLVSFYNNEISEKSEIFDDQFSVERPDGSNFTLKIRSTKLEDSAMYFCASSEASGSYNEQFFGPGTRLTVL.

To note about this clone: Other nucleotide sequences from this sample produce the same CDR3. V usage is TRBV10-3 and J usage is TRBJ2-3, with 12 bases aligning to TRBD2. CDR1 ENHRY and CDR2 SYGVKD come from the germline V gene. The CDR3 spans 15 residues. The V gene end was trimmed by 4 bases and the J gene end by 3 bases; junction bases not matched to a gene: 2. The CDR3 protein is CAISGLAGATDTQYF. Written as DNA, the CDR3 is TGTGCCATCAGTGGACTAGCGGGAGCAACAGATACGCAGTATTTT.

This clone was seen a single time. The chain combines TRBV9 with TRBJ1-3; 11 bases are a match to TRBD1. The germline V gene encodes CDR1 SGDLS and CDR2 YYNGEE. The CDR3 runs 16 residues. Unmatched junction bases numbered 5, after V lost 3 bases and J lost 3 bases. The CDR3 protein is CASSATGTGGGNTIYF. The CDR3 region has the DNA TGTGCCAGCAGCGCAACCGGGACAGGGGGTGGAAACACCATATATTTT.

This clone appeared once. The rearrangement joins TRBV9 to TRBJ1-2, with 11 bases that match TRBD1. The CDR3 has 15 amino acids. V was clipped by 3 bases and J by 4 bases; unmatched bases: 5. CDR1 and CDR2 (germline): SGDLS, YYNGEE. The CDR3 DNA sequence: TGTGCCAGCAGCGCTTGGACAGGGGGCGGCTATGGCTACACCTTC. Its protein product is CASSAWTGGGYGYTF.

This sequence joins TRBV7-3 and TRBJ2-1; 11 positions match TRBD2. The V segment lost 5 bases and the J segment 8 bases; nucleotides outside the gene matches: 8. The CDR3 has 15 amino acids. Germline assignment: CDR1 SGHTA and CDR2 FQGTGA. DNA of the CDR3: TGTGCCAGCAGCACAGGACTAGCGGGCGAGGATGAGCAGTTCTTC. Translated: CASSTGLAGEDEQFF.

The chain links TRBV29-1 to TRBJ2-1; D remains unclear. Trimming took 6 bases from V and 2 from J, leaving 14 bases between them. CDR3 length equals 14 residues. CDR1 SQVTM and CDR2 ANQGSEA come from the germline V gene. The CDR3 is CSVPLVGPYNEQFF. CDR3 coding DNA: TGCAGCGTCCCCCTAGTAGGGCCCTACAATGAGCAGTTCTTC.

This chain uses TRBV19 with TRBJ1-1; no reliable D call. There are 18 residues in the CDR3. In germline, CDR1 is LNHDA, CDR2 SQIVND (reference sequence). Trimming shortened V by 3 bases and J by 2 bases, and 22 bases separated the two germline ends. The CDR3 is CASSIVPIMLMGNTEAFF. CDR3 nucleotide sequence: TGTGCCAGTAGTATCGTCCCAATTATGTTAATGGGCAACACTGAAGCTTTCTTT.

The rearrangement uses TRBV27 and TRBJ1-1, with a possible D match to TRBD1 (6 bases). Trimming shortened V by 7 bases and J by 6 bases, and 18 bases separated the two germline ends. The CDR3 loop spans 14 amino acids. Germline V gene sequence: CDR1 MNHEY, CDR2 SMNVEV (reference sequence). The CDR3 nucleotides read TGTGCCAGCACCACCAGGGGTTCAGCGGCTGAAGCTTTCTTT. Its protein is CASTTRGSAAEAFF.

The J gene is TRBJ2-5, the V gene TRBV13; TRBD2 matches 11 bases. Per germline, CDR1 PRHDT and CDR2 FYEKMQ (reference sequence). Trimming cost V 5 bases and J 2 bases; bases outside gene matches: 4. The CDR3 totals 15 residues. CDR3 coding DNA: TGTGCCAGCAGCCGACTAGCGGGAAAACAAGAGACCCAGTACTTC. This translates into CASSRLAGKQETQYF.

As DNA, the CDR3 is TGTGCCAGCAGATCACAGGGGGCGCGTGAAAAACTGTTTTTT. It is translated as CASRSQGAREKLFF. The V and J genes are TRBV6-6 and TRBJ1-4; 9 bases align to TRBD1. Trimming at V came to 6 bases and at J to 7 bases, leaving 6 bases not matched to a gene. CDR3 size: 14 residues. Germline values: CDR1 MNHNY, CDR2 SVGAGI (reference sequence).

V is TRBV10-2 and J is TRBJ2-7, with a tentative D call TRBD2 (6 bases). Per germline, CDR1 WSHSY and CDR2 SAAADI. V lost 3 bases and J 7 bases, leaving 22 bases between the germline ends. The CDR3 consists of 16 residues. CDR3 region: CASSESTIGGSLEQYF. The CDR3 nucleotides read TGCGCCAGCAGTGAATCTACCATCGGAGGGAGCCTAGAGCAGTACTTC.